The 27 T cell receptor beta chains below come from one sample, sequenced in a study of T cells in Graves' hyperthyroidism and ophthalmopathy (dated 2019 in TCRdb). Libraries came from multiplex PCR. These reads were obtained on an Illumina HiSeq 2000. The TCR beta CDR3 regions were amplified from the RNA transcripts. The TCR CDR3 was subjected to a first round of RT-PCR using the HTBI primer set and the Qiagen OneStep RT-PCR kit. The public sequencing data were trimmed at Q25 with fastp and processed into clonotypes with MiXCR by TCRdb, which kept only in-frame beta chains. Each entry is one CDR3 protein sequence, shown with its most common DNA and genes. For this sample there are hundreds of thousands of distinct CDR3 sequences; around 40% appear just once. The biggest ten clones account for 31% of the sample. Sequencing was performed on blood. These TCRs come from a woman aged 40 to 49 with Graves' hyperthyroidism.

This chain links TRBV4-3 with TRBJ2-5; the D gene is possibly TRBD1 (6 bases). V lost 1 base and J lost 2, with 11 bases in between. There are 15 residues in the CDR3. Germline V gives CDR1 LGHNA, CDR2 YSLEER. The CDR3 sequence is CASSQGQGQQETQYF. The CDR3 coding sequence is TGCGCCAGCAGCCAAGGGCAGGGGCAGCAAGAGACCCAGTACTTC.

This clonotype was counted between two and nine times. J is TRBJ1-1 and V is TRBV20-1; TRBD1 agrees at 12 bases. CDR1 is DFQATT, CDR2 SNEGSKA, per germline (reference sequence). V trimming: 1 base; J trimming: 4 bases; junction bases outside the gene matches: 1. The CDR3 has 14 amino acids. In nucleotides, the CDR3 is TGCAGTGCTAGAGGGGACAGGGGGCTCACTGAAGCTTTCTTT. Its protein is CSARGDRGLTEAFF.

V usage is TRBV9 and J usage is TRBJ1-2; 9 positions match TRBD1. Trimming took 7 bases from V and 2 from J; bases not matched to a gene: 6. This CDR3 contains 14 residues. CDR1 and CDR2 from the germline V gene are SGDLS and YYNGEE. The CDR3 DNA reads TGTGCCAGCGGAGCCGGGACAGGGAACTATGGCTACACCTTC. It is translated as CASGAGTGNYGYTF.

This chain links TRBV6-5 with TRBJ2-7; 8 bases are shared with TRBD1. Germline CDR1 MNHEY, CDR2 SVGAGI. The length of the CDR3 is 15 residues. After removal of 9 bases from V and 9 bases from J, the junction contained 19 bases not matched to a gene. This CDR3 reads CARIIRTGSLSWQYF. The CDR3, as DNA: TGTGCCAGGATAATCCGGACAGGGAGTTTGTCTTGGCAGTACTTC.

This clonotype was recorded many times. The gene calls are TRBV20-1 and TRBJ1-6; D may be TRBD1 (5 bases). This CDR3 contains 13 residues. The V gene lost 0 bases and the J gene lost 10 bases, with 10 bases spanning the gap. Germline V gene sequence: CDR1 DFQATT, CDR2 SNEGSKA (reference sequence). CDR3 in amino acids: CSAREWTRSPLHF. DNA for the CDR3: TGCAGTGCTAGAGAGTGGACAAGATCACCCCTCCACTTT.

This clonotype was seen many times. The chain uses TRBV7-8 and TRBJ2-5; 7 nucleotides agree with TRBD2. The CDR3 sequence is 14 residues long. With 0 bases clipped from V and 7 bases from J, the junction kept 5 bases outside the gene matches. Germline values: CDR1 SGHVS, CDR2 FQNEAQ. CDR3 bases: TGTGCCAGCAGCTTAGCGGGCTCGGGGGGGACCCAGTACTTC. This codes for CASSLAGSGGTQYF.

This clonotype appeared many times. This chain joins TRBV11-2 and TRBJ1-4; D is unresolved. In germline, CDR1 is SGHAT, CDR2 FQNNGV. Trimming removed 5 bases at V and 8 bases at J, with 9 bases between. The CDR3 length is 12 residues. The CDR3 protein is CASSPGREKLFF. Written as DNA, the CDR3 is TGTGCCAGCAGCCCTGGGAGGGAAAAACTGTTTTTT.

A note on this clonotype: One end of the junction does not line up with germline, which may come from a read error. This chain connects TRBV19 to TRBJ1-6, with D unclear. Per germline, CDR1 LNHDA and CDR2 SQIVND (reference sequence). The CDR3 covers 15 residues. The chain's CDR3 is CASSIRSSYNPPLHF. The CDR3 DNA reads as TGTGCCAGTAGTATCCGGAGCTCCTATAATCCACCCCTCCACTTT.

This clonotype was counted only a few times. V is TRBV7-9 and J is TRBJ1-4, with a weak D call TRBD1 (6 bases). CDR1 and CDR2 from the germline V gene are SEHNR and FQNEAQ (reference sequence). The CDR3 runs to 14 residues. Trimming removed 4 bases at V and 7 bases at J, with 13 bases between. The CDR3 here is CASSSPQGGEKLFF. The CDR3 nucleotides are TGTGCCAGCAGCTCACCACAGGGAGGTGAAAAACTGTTTTTT. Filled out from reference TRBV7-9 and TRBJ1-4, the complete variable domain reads DTGVSQNPRHKITKRGQNVTFRCDPISEHNRLYWYRQTLGQGPEFLTYFQNEAQLEKSRLLSDRFSAERPKGSFSTLEIQRTEQGDSAMYLCASSSPQGGEKLFFGSGTQLSVL.

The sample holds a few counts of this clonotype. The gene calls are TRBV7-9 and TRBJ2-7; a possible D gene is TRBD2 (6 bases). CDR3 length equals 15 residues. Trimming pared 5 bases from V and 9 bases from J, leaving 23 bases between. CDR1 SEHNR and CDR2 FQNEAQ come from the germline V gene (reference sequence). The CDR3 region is CASSPKVGSSALQYF. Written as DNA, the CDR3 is TGTGCCAGCAGCCCAAAGGTGGGGTCTAGCGCTTTGCAGTACTTC. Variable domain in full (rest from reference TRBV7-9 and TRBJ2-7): DTGVSQNPRHKITKRGQNVTFRCDPISEHNRLYWYRQTLGQGPEFLTYFQNEAQLEKSRLLSDRFSAERPKGSFSTLEIQRTEQGDSAMYLCASSPKVGSSALQYFGPGTRLTVT.

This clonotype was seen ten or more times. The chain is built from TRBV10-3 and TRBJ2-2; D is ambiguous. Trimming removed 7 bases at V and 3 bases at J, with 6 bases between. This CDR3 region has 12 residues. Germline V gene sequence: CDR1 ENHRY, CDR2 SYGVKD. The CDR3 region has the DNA TGTGCCATCACGGGCGACACCGGGGAGCTGTTTTTT. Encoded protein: CAITGDTGELFF.

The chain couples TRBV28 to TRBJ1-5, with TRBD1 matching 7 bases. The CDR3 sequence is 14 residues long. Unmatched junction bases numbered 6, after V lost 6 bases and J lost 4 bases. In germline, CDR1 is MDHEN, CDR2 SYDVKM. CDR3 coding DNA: TGTGCCAGCAGCTGGGACAGAAGAAATCAGCCCCAGCATTTT. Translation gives CASSWDRRNQPQHF. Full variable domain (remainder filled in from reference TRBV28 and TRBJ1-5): DVKVTQSSRYLVKRTGEKVFLECVQDMDHENMFWYRQDPGLGLRLIYFSYDVKMKEKGDIPEGYSVSREKKERFSLILESASTNQTSMYLCASSWDRRNQPQHFGDGTRLSIL.

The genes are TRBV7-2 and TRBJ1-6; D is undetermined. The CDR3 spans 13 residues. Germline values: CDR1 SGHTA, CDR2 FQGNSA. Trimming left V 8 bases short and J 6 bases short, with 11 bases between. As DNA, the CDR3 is TGTGCCAGCTCACCACCCAGTAATTCACCCCTCCACTTT. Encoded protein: CASSPPSNSPLHF.

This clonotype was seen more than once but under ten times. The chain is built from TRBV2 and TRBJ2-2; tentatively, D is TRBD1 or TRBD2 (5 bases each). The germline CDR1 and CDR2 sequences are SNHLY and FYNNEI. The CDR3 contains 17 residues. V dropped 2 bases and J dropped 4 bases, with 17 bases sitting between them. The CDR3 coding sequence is TGTGCCAGCAGTGAAAGGGGAGCCAGGATCCGCACCGGGGAGCTGTTTTTT. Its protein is CASSERGARIRTGELFF.

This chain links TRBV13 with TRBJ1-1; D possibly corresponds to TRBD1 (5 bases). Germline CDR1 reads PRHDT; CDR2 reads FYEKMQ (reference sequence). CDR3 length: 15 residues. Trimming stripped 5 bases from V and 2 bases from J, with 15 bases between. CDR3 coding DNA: TGTGCCAGCAGCCCGGGACGGGGGGGAAACACTGAAGCTTTCTTT. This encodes CASSPGRGGNTEAFF.

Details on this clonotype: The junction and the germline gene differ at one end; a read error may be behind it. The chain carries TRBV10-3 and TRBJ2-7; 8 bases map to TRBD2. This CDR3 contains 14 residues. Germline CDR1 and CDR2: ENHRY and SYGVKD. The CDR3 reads CASSSTSVSDEQYF. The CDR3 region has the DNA TGTGCCAGCAGTTCGACTAGCGTAAGTGACGAGCAGTACTTC.

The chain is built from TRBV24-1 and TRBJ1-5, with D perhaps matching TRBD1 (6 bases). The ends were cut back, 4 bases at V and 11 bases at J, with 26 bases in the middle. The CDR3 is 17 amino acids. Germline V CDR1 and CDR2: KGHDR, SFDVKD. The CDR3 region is CATSDRRGGEARETQHF. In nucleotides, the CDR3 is TGTGCCACCAGTGACCGTCGGGGGGGCGAAGCACGGGAGACCCAGCATTTT.

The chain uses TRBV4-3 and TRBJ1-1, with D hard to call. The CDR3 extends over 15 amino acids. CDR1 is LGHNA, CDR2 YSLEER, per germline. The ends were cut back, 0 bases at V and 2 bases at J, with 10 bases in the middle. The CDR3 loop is CASSQDRAVNTEAFF. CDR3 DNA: TGCGCCAGCAGCCAAGATCGGGCGGTTAACACTGAAGCTTTCTTT.

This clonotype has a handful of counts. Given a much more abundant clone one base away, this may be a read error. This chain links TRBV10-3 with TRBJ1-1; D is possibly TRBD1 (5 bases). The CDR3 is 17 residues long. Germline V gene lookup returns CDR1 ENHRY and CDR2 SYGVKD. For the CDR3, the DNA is TGTGCCATCAGTGAGCGGTTCCCGGGACGTTTGAACACTGAAACTTTCTTT. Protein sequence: CAISERFPGRLNTETFF.

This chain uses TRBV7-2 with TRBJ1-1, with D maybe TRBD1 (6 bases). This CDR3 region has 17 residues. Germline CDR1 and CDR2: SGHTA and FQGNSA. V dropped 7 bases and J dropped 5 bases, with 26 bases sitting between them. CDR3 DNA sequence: TGTGCCAGCACCCTTTTAAACCGGGGGGGCGATAGAACTGAAGCTTTCTTT. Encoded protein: CASTLLNRGGDRTEAFF.

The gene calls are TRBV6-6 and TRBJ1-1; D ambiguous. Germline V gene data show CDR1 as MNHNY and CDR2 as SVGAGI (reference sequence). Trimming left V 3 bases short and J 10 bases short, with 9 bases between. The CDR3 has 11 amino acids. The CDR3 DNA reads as TGTGCCAGCAGTTATGAGGCGGGAGCTTTCTTT. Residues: CASSYEAGAFF.

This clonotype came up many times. The CDR3 DNA follows: TGTGCCAGCAGCTTGGGTAGTAGGGGCAATCAGCCCCAGCATTTT. It encodes CASSLGSRGNQPQHF. This chain joins TRBV5-6 and TRBJ1-5; D call uncertain. V lost 0 bases and J lost 2, with 9 bases in between. CDR1 is SGHDT and CDR2 is YYEEEE in the germline V gene. The CDR3 is made up of 15 amino acids.

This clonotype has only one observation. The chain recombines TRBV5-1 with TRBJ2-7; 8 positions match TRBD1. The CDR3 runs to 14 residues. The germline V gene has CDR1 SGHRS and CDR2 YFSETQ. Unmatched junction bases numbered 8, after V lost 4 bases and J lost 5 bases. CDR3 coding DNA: TGCGCCAGCAGCCTACAGGGGGTCTCGAACGAGCAGTACTTC. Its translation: CASSLQGVSNEQYF.

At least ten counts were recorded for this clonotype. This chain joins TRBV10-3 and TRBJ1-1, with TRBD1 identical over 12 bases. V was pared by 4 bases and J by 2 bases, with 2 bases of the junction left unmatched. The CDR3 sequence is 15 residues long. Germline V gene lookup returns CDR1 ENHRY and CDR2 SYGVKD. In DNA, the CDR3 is TGTGCCATCAGTGGGGGGACAGGGGGCAACACTGAAGCTTTCTTT. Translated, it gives CAISGGTGGNTEAFF.

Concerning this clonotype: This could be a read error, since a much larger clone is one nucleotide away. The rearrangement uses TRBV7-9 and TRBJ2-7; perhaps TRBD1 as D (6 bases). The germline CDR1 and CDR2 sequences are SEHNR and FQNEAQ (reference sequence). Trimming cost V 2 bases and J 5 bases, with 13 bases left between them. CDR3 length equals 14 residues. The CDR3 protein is CASSLFGRGHEQYF. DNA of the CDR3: TGTGCCAGCAGCTTATTCGGCAGGGGCCACGAGCAGTACTTC.

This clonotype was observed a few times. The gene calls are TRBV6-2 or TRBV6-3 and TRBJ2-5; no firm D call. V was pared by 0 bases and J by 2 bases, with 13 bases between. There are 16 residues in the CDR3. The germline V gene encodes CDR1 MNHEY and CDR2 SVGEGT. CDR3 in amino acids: CASSYSRSARQETQYF. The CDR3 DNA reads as TGTGCCAGCAGTTACTCGAGGTCGGCTCGGCAAGAGACCCAGTACTTC.

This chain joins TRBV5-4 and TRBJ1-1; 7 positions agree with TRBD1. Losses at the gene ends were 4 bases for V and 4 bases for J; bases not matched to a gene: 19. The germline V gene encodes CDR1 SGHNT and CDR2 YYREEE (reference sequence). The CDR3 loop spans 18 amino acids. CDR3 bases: TGTGCCAGCAGCCGTTTAATTGTTCGCAGGGGGGTGGGCACTGAAGCTTTCTTT. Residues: CASSRLIVRRGVGTEAFF.